Below, 26 T cell receptor beta chains from the same sample are listed, as sequenced in a study of cytomegalovirus exposure and HLA in healthy donors. Repertoires were generated with immunoSEQ multiplex PCR, while TCRdb's copy carries only in-frame clones and drops some. The sample holds about 310,000 clones, roughly 86% seen once. Sequences were obtained from PBMCs. These TCRs come from a man between 25 and 39 years old in good health and CMV-seronegative.

This clone was counted a single time. The chain is built from TRBV5-4 and TRBJ2-5; D remains unclear. This CDR3 is 12 amino acids long. The germline gives CDR1 SGHNT, CDR2 YYREEE (reference sequence). The V end lost 2 bases, the J end lost 6 bases, and 8 bases lay between the germline ends. The CDR3 DNA reads as TGTGCCAGCAGCTTTCCCTCCCAGACCCAGTACTTC. As protein: CASSFPSQTQYF.

A note on this clone: Different DNA sequences within this sample yield the same CDR3. This rearrangement joins TRBV6-1 to TRBJ2-7; TRBD1 agrees at 9 bases. The CDR3 spans 15 residues. J lost 3 bases, V lost 1 base, and 4 bases had no gene match. Germline V gene lookup returns CDR1 MNHNS and CDR2 SASEGT. CDR3 sequence: CASSEGTGGFYEQYF. The DNA of the CDR3 is TGTGCCAGCAGTGAAGGCACAGGGGGCTTCTACGAGCAGTACTTC.

A single count supports this clone. The rearrangement links TRBV11-2 to TRBJ1-1; no definite D call. The CDR3 spans 11 residues. Germline V gene data show CDR1 as SGHAT and CDR2 as FQNNGV. V was clipped by 3 bases and J by 7 bases, with 6 bases between them. CDR3 sequence (DNA): TGTGCCAGCAGCTTGACTGGTGAAGCTTTCTTT. Translation: CASSLTGEAFF.

V and J are TRBV5-1 and TRBJ2-1; 11 nucleotides match TRBD1. CDR1 and CDR2 (germline): SGHRS, YFSETQ. J lost 7 bases, V lost 2 bases, and 11 bases had no gene match. The CDR3 runs to 17 residues. CDR3 loop: CASSFTVGQGEHNEQFF. CDR3 DNA: TGCGCCAGCAGCTTTACCGTGGGACAGGGGGAGCATAATGAGCAGTTCTTC.

CDR3 amino acids: CASSPLGQGGNQPQHF. CDR3 sequence (DNA): TGTGCCAGCTCACCTCTGGGACAGGGGGGCAATCAGCCCCAGCATTTT. This chain links TRBV18 with TRBJ1-5; 11 bases map to TRBD1. J was trimmed by 2 bases and V by 3 bases; bases with no gene match: 3. Per germline, CDR1 KGHSH and CDR2 LQKENI. This CDR3 is built from 16 residues.

V and J are TRBV27 and TRBJ2-1, with 8 nucleotides matching TRBD1. Germline V lookup: CDR1 MNHEY, CDR2 SMNVEV (reference sequence). This CDR3 contains 15 residues. V lost 6 bases to trimming and J lost 4 bases; unmatched junction nucleotides: 8. The CDR3 nucleotides read TGTGCCAGCAGGGCCGACAGGGGCCCATACAATGAGCAGTTCTTC. The encoded protein is CASRADRGPYNEQFF.

The chain employs TRBV18 and TRBJ1-2; 11 bases fit TRBD1. The CDR3 extends over 16 amino acids. Per germline, CDR1 KGHSH and CDR2 LQKENI. Trimming removed 4 bases from V and 7 bases from J; junction bases left unmatched: 11. The CDR3 region is CASSQVAGTGGGGYTF. The CDR3 nucleotides are TGTGCCAGCTCACAAGTTGCCGGGACAGGGGGAGGTGGCTACACCTTC.

The chain joins TRBV4-1 to TRBJ1-1; D is unclear. The CDR3 has 12 residues. Germline assignment: CDR1 MGHRA and CDR2 YSYEKL. V was shortened by 1 base and J by 5 bases, with 5 bases between the two germline ends. CDR3 bases: TGCGCCAGCAGCCAAGCGGGAACTGAAGCTTTCTTT. Residues: CASSQAGTEAFF.

The chain combines TRBV5-1 with TRBJ2-7; weak D call: TRBD1 (6 bases). In germline, CDR1 is SGHRS, CDR2 YFSETQ. The V and J ends lost 0 bases and 3 bases respectively, with 10 bases between them. The CDR3 is made up of 14 amino acids. CDR3 in DNA: TGCGCCAGCAGCTTGGATGTCAGGGGCTACGAGCAGTACTTC. Amino acids: CASSLDVRGYEQYF.

V and J are TRBV9 and TRBJ2-3, with TRBD2 matching over 7 bases. The J segment lost 5 bases and the V segment lost 0 bases, leaving 3 bases of the junction unmatched. Germline V gives CDR1 SGDLS, CDR2 YYNGEE. The CDR3 spans 14 residues. CDR3 sequence: CASSVGLARDTQYF. CDR3 sequence (DNA): TGTGCCAGCAGCGTAGGACTAGCTAGAGATACGCAGTATTTT.

V is TRBV13 and J is TRBJ2-7; 9 nucleotides match TRBD1. The V gene's germline CDR1 is PRHDT and CDR2 FYEKMQ (reference sequence). The CDR3 contains 18 residues. The V segment lost 3 bases and the J segment 1 base; nucleotides outside the gene matches: 13. The CDR3 here is CASSFWGQGAFESYEQYF. The DNA of the CDR3 is TGTGCCAGCAGCTTCTGGGGACAGGGTGCGTTCGAGTCCTACGAGCAGTACTTC.

The V call is TRBV7-2, the J call TRBJ2-1; the match to TRBD2 covers 8 bases. CDR1 is SGHTA, CDR2 FQGNSA, per germline. J gave up 2 bases and V 3 bases, and 9 bases lay outside the gene matches. This CDR3 contains 17 residues. CDR3 DNA sequence: TGTGCCAGCAGCTTCCAGTTACTAGCGGCCGCCTACAATGAGCAGTTCTTC. Translating gives CASSFQLLAAAYNEQFF.

This rearrangement joins TRBV6-1 to TRBJ1-1; TRBD1 aligns across 7 bases. The germline gives CDR1 MNHNS, CDR2 SASEGT. V lost 6 bases and J lost 2; bases outside the gene matches: 6. The CDR3 contains 14 residues. Written as DNA, the CDR3 is TGTGCCAGCAGGAATACAGGGGTAAACACTGAAGCTTTCTTT. Its translation is CASRNTGVNTEAFF.

The chain recombines TRBV27 with TRBJ1-1; possibly TRBD1 for D (6 bases). From germline, CDR1 is MNHEY and CDR2 SMNVEV (reference sequence). The CDR3 extends over 13 amino acids. V lost 11 bases, J lost 6 bases, and 19 bases lay in between. CDR3 coding DNA: TGTGCCGCCCAGGGACACCCTGGGGCTGAAGCTTTCTTT. Its protein is CAAQGHPGAEAFF.

This rearrangement joins TRBV4-1 to TRBJ2-6; tentatively, D is TRBD1 (6 bases). CDR1 MGHRA and CDR2 YSYEKL come from the germline V gene. The CDR3 consists of 17 residues. Deletions cut 0 bases from V and 2 bases from J, with 11 bases between. CDR3 nucleotide sequence: TGCGCCAGCAGCCAAGATCCCGGACAGCCTGGGGCCAACGTCCTGACTTTC. Its protein product is CASSQDPGQPGANVLTF.

This sequence joins TRBV4-1 and TRBJ2-7, with 9 bases matching TRBD1. CDR3 length: 17 residues. The junction had 11 bases not matched to a gene; V was cut back by 0 bases and J by 5 bases. Germline V gene lookup returns CDR1 MGHRA and CDR2 YSYEKL. This CDR3 is CASSQDRLGTGRHEQYF. DNA of the CDR3: TGCGCCAGCAGCCAAGATCGGTTAGGGACAGGGCGCCACGAGCAGTACTTC.

The J gene is TRBJ1-2, the V gene TRBV29-1; D might be TRBD1 (6 bases). Germline loops: CDR1 SQVTM, CDR2 ANQGSEA. V gave up 4 bases and J gave up 8 bases, with 20 bases separating them. The CDR3 sequence is 14 residues long. The chain's CDR3 is CSVARIQGLWGYTF. The CDR3 DNA reads as TGCAGCGTTGCTCGGATACAGGGTCTTTGGGGCTACACCTTC.

The chain combines TRBV6-1 with TRBJ1-1; perhaps TRBD1 as D (5 bases). The CDR3 contains 15 residues. Trimming pared 3 bases from V and 0 bases from J, leaving 11 bases between. The germline gives CDR1 MNHNS, CDR2 SASEGT. CDR3: CASSEVGTLNTEAFF. Here the CDR3 DNA reads TGTGCCAGCAGTGAGGTAGGGACTTTGAACACTGAAGCTTTCTTT.

The CDR3 DNA follows: TGCGCCAGCAGCCAGAGCTGGGGGCCGAGGACTGAAGCTTTCTTT. This encodes CASSQSWGPRTEAFF. This chain uses TRBV4-3 with TRBJ1-1, with a tentative D call TRBD1 (6 bases). Trimming cost V 3 bases and J 5 bases, with 16 bases left between them. Germline V gene data show CDR1 as LGHNA and CDR2 as YSLEER. The CDR3 runs 15 residues.

The V call is TRBV6-5, the J call TRBJ1-1, with D maybe TRBD1 (5 bases). The CDR3 extends over 14 amino acids. With 4 bases removed from V and 2 bases from J, the gap between germline ends came to 11 bases. Germline values: CDR1 MNHEY, CDR2 SVGAGI. The chain's CDR3 is CASSSDMENTEAFF. The CDR3 DNA follows: TGTGCCAGCAGTTCGGACATGGAAAACACTGAAGCTTTCTTT.

The chain has TRBV7-9 and TRBJ2-6; the match to TRBD1 covers 8 bases. Germline CDR1 is SEHNR and CDR2 is FQNEAQ (reference sequence). Unmatched junction bases numbered 1, after V lost 4 bases and J lost 2 bases. This CDR3 comprises 15 residues. The CDR3 loop is CASSSQGAGANVLTF. CDR3 nucleotides: TGTGCCAGCAGCTCACAGGGGGCTGGGGCCAACGTCCTGACTTTC.

The V and J genes are TRBV20-1 and TRBJ2-1; possibly TRBD2 for D (6 bases). V was shortened by 6 bases and J by 10 bases, with 10 bases between the two germline ends. The CDR3 has 10 residues. Germline CDR1 is DFQATT and CDR2 is SNEGSKA (reference sequence). This CDR3 reads CSARREEQFF. The CDR3, as DNA: TGCAGTGCGCGGAGGGAAGAGCAGTTCTTC.

The V gene is TRBV6-6, the J gene TRBJ2-5; 7 bases align to TRBD1. CDR3 length: 12 residues. The ends lost 7 bases at V and 3 bases at J; junction bases unmatched: 2. Germline V gene sequence: CDR1 MNHNY, CDR2 SVGAGI (reference sequence). CDR3 amino acids: CASTGTEETQYF. CDR3 DNA: TGTGCCAGCACCGGGACAGAAGAGACCCAGTACTTC.

The V gene is TRBV20-1, the J gene TRBJ2-1; possibly TRBD2 for D (5 bases). The germline V gene has CDR1 DFQATT and CDR2 SNEGSKA (reference sequence). This CDR3 is built from 11 residues. V lost 6 bases and J 12 bases, leaving 15 bases between the germline ends. The CDR3 reads CSAAAQEVQFF. The CDR3 DNA reads TGCAGTGCCGCGGCCCAGGAGGTGCAGTTCTTC.

The rearrangement joins TRBV6-1 to TRBJ2-3; 9 bases are shared with TRBD1. Per the germline V gene, CDR1 is MNHNS and CDR2 is SASEGT. Trimming removed 6 bases from V and 5 bases from J; junction bases left unmatched: 3. CDR3 length: 13 amino acids. As DNA, the CDR3 is TGTGCCAGCAGCACAGGGGGCGGAGATACGCAGTATTTT. It specifies CASSTGGGDTQYF.

The rearrangement links TRBV12-5 to TRBJ2-3; TRBD1 agrees at 7 bases. The CDR3 loop spans 15 amino acids. The germline CDR1 and CDR2 sequences are LGHNT and FRNRAP. Unmatched junction bases numbered 6, after V lost 4 bases and J lost 2 bases. CDR3 in DNA: TGTGCTAGTGGTTATCAACAGGGGTTCACAGATACGCAGTATTTT. It translates to CASGYQQGFTDTQYF.